This T cell receptor beta chain was documented in a study of regulatory T cells in long-lasting Graves disease. Whole-study context: The antithyroid drugs taken by newly diagnosed Graves' patients had been used for under 3 months.

For TCR beta, libraries came from iRepertoire HTBI primers and Arm-PCR of CDR3 regions. TCRdb independently ran MiXCR on the multiplex PCR reads; one entry per CDR3 protein. This sample has fewer than 550,000 distinct CDR3 sequences, with 16% found just once. Time point of the sample: newly diagnosed GD, antithyroid drugs for less than 3 months. Scientists built the TCR library using RNA that was extracted from PBMCs. It was an endocrinology department in Xi'an, China, that provided the patients. This clonotype was observed a few times. This same sample was also taken into another study, of T cells in Graves' hyperthyroidism and ophthalmopathy.

This TCR was sampled from a woman aged 35-60 years with Graves disease. The specimen comprised peripheral blood mononuclear cells (PBMCs), sampled at new diagnosis, from a patient treated with antithyroid drugs.

CDR3 DNA sequence: TGTGCCAGCAGCTTAGAAAGTCTACGCTACGAGCAGTACTTC. Amino acids: CASSLESLRYEQYF. The J gene is TRBJ2-7, the V gene TRBV7-8; no firm D call. Germline V gene data show CDR1 as SGHVS and CDR2 as FQNEAQ. V was cut by 1 base and J by 3 bases, with 10 bases left in between. This CDR3 is built from 14 residues. The full variable domain, completed using reference TRBV7-8 and TRBJ2-7, is GAGVSQSPRYKVAKRGQDVALRCDPISGHVSLFWYQQALGQGPEFLTYFQNEAQLDKSGLPSDRFFAERPEGSVSTLKIQRTQQEDSAVYLCASSLESLRYEQYFGPGTRLTVT.